Presented here are 15 T cell receptor beta chains from one specimen sequenced in a study of graft-versus-host responses after intestinal transplantation (dated by TCRdb to the early 2020s). The library relied on the immunoSEQ multiplex PCR assay. Sourced from immuneACCESS, this table was stored by TCRdb with only in-frame sequences that have V and J called. A share of the clones is absent; for the studies checked, an unresolved V gene accounts for under half, and the remainder has no known explanation. The sample table lists some 64,000 clones, around nine tenths of them with a count of one. Around 1.7% of the sample is held by the ten biggest clonotypes. What the time point label conveys for this sample: cells obtained before transplantation from donor or recipient. Which antigens these TCRs recognize remains unknown. The specimen comprised unstimulated CD8+ T cells sorted from spleen or lymph node cells, sampled before transplant. These receptors were taken from a human donor who was the organ donor for an intestinal transplant.

The chain combines TRBV7-9 with TRBJ2-1; the match to TRBD2 covers 7 bases. CDR1 is SEHNR and CDR2 is FQNEAQ in the germline V gene (reference sequence). The CDR3 is 16 amino acids. After removal of 10 bases from V and 1 base from J, the junction contained 13 bases not matched to a gene. The CDR3 DNA follows: TGTGCCAACCAAAAGCCGCTAGCGGAGTCCTACAATGAGCAGTTCTTC. It codes for CANQKPLAESYNEQFF.

The chain has TRBV28 and TRBJ2-3; D gene uncertain. The length of the CDR3 is 19 residues. Germline CDR1 reads MDHEN; CDR2 reads SYDVKM. The ends were cut back, 4 bases at V and 3 bases at J, with 26 bases in the middle. CDR3 region: CASSSVIKAVDFITDTQYF. The CDR3 DNA reads TGTGCCAGCAGTTCGGTGATAAAGGCGGTAGACTTTATTACAGATACGCAGTATTTT. The whole variable domain, filled in from reference TRBV28 and TRBJ2-3, reads DVKVTQSSRYLVKRTGEKVFLECVQDMDHENMFWYRQDPGLGLRLIYFSYDVKMKEKGDIPEGYSVSREKKERFSLILESASTNQTSMYLCASSSVIKAVDFITDTQYFGPGTRLTVL.

The table lists this clone with a few counts. The chain carries TRBV6-5 and TRBJ2-3; D is undetermined. V lost 0 bases, J lost 12 bases, and 13 bases lay in between. Per germline, CDR1 MNHEY and CDR2 SVGAGI. The CDR3 runs to 13 residues. CDR3 residues: CASSYSKSAPQYF. The CDR3 nucleotides are TGTGCCAGCAGTTACTCAAAAAGCGCCCCACAGTATTTT.

J is TRBJ2-4 and V is TRBV4-3; 7 nucleotides line up with TRBD2. V trimming: 2 bases; J trimming: 1 base; junction bases outside the gene matches: 11. The CDR3 totals 18 residues. Per germline, CDR1 LGHNA and CDR2 YSLEER. CDR3 residues: CASSQQLGGGPAKNIQYF. The DNA for the CDR3 is TGCGCCAGCAGCCAACAGCTGGGGGGAGGGCCGGCCAAAAACATTCAGTACTTC.

This sequence joins TRBV4-3 and TRBJ2-5, with 7 bases matching TRBD1. The V and J ends lost 1 base and 2 bases, in that order; junction bases with no gene match: 4. From germline, CDR1 is LGHNA and CDR2 YSLEER. The CDR3 consists of 15 residues. The CDR3 DNA reads TGCGCCAGCAGCCAAGCCCAGGGGGATCAAGAGACCCAGTACTTC. Its protein is CASSQAQGDQETQYF.

This CDR3 is CASSLRSGAVSFF. The CDR3 region has the DNA TGTGCCAGCAGTTTAAGGTCTGGAGCCGTGTCTTTCTTT. The chain employs TRBV27 and TRBJ1-1; D call uncertain. The V gene's germline CDR1 is MNHEY and CDR2 SMNVEV (reference sequence). The V and J ends lost 2 bases and 12 bases respectively, with 16 bases between them. This CDR3 comprises 13 residues.

J is TRBJ2-1 and V is TRBV7-3; 8 nucleotides agree with TRBD2. Germline CDR1 SGHTA, CDR2 FQGTGA. J gave up 6 bases and V 3 bases, and 7 bases lay outside the gene matches. The CDR3 sequence is 15 residues long. The CDR3 DNA sequence: TGTGCCAGCAGCTTTACCGGGAGGGCCACCAATGAGCAGTTCTTC. It codes for CASSFTGRATNEQFF.

J is TRBJ2-7 and V is TRBV5-4; D is unresolved. Trimming cost V 4 bases and J 0 bases, with 14 bases left between them. There are 15 residues in the CDR3. Germline V lookup: CDR1 SGHNT, CDR2 YYREEE (reference sequence). The chain's CDR3 is CASSLGFSVSYEQYF. In DNA form, the CDR3 reads TGTGCCAGCAGCCTGGGGTTCAGCGTCTCCTACGAGCAGTACTTC.

The chain couples TRBV18 to TRBJ2-3; a weak D match, TRBD1 (5 bases). The germline V gene has CDR1 KGHSH and CDR2 LQKENI. Trimming left V 3 bases short and J 10 bases short, with 8 bases between. The CDR3 loop spans 11 amino acids. CDR3 loop: CASSPGRAQYF. CDR3 nucleotide sequence: TGTGCCAGCTCACCGGGCAGGGCGCAGTATTTT.

J is TRBJ1-2 and V is TRBV4-3, with 10 bases matching TRBD1. The CDR3 is 14 residues long. Germline lookup yields CDR1 LGHNA and CDR2 YSLEER. V shed 4 bases and J 8 bases; nucleotides not matched to a gene: 7. The CDR3 protein is CASSLTGGATGYTF. The CDR3, as DNA: TGCGCCAGCAGCCTGACAGGGGGCGCAACGGGCTACACCTTC.

The chain links TRBV30 to TRBJ1-4; no firm D call. CDR3 length equals 15 residues. V gave up 5 bases and J gave up 3 bases, with 16 bases separating them. Germline CDR1 and CDR2: GTSNPN and SVGIG (reference sequence). CDR3 sequence reads: CAWGPTFASNEKLFF. CDR3 DNA: TGTGCCTGGGGGCCCACATTTGCGTCTAATGAAAAACTGTTTTTT.

V usage is TRBV27 and J usage is TRBJ1-2, with D unresolved. CDR1 MNHEY and CDR2 SMNVEV come from the germline V gene (reference sequence). V was trimmed by 2 bases and J by 3 bases, leaving 16 bases between them. This CDR3 contains 16 residues. The CDR3 DNA is TGTGCCAGCAGTTTAGGAAGGAGGCAGCGACACTATGGCTACACCTTC. The encoded protein is CASSLGRRQRHYGYTF.

The chain uses TRBV21-1 and TRBJ2-7; TRBD1, the table's D call, was not compared with the DNA. TRBV21-1 is described as a pseudogene. The CDR3 runs to 16 residues. CDR3 amino acids: CASSNSLKTGEYEQYF. The CDR3 DNA sequence: TGTGCCAGCAGCAATAGTCTTAAGACAGGGGAGTACGAGCAGTACTTC.

The chain carries TRBV27 and TRBJ1-5; D unclear. This CDR3 has 12 amino acids. V lost 6 bases to trimming and J lost 6 bases, with 9 bases between them. Per germline, CDR1 MNHEY and CDR2 SMNVEV (reference sequence). CDR3 nucleotides: TGTGCCAGCAGGTCGCCGGGTCAGCCCCAGCATTTT. It translates to CASRSPGQPQHF.

Only one count was recorded for this clone. This rearrangement joins TRBV19 to TRBJ2-7, with 11 bases aligning to TRBD1. Germline-derived CDR1 and CDR2 are LNHDA and SQIVND (reference sequence). With V trimmed by 5 bases and J by 3 bases, 0 bases remained unmatched. This CDR3 has 13 residues. CDR3 coding DNA: TGTGCCAGTAGTGGGACAGGGGGCTACGAGCAGTACTTC. Translated: CASSGTGGYEQYF.